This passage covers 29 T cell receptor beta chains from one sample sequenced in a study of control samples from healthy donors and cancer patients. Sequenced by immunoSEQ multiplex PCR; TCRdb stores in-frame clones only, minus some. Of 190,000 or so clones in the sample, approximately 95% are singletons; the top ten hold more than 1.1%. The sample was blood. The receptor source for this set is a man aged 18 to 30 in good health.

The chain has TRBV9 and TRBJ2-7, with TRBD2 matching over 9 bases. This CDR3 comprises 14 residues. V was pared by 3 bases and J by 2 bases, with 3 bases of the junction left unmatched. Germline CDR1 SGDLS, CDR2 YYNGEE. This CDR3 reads CASSGAGGPYEQYF. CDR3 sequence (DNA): TGTGCCAGCAGCGGAGCGGGGGGCCCCTACGAGCAGTACTTC. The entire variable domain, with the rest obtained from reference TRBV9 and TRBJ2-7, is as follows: DSGVTQTPKHLITATGQRVTLRCSPRSGDLSVYWYQQSLDQGLQFLIQYYNGEERAKGNILERFSAQQFPDLHSELNLSSLELGDSALYFCASSGAGGPYEQYFGPGTRLTVT.

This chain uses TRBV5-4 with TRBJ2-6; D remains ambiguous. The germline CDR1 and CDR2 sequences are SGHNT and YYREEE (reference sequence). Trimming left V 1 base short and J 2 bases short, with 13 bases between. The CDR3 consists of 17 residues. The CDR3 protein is CASSLRQGVAGANVLTF. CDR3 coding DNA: TGTGCCAGCAGCTTGAGGCAAGGTGTGGCTGGGGCCAACGTCCTGACTTTC.

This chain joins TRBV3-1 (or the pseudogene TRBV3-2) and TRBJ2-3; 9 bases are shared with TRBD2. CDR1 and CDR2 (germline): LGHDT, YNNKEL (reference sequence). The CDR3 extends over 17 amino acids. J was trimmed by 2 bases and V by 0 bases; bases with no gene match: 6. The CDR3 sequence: CASSQDPAGGLTDTQYF. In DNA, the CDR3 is TGTGCCAGCAGCCAAGATCCCGCGGGGGGGCTCACAGATACGCAGTATTTT.

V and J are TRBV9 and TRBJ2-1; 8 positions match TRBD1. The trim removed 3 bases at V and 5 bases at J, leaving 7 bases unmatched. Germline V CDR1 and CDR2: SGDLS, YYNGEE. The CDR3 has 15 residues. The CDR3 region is CASSEKGQGHNEQFF. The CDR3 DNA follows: TGTGCCAGCAGCGAAAAAGGACAGGGACACAATGAGCAGTTCTTC.

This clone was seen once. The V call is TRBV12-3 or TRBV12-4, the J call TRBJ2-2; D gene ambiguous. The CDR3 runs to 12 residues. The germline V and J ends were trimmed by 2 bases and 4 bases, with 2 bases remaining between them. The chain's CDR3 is CASSLFTGELFF. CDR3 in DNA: TGTGCCAGCAGTTTATTCACCGGGGAGCTGTTTTTT.

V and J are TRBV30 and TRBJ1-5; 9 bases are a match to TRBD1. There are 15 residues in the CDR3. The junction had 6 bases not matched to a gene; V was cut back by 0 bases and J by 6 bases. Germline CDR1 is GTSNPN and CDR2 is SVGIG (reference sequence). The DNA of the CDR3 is TGTGCCTGGAGTGTTCTGGACAGGGGAAGTCAGCCCCAGCATTTT. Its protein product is CAWSVLDRGSQPQHF.

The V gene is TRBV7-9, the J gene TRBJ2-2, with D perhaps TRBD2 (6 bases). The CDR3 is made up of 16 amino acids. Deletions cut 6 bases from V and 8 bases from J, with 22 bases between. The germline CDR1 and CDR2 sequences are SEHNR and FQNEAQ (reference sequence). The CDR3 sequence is CASRRDLDTPAGELFF. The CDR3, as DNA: TGTGCCAGCAGGCGGGACCTGGACACCCCCGCGGGGGAGCTGTTTTTT.

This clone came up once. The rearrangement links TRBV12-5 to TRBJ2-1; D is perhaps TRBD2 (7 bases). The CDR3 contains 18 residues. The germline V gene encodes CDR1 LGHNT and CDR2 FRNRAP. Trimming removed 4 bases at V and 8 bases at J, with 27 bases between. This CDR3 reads CASGSSPKGRGVGDEQFF. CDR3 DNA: TGTGCTAGTGGTTCATCCCCGAAGGGGAGGGGGGTCGGCGATGAGCAGTTCTTC.

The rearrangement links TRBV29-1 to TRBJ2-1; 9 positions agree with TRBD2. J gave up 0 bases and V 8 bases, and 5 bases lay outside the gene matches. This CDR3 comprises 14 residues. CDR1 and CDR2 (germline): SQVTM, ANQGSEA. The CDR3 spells CSKLSGSSYNEQFF. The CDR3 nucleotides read TGCAGCAAACTTAGCGGGAGCTCCTACAATGAGCAGTTCTTC.

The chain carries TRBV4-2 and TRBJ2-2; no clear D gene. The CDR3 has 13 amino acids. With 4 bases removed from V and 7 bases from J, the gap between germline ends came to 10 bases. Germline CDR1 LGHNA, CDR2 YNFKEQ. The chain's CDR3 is CASSPPLGGELFF. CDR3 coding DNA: TGTGCCAGCAGCCCCCCCCTAGGCGGGGAGCTGTTTTTT.

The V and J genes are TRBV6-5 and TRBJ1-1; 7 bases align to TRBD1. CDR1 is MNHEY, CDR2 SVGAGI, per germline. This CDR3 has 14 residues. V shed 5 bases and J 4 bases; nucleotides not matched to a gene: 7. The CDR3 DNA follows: TGTGCCAGCAGTATCGAGGGGGCGAGCACTGAAGCTTTCTTT. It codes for CASSIEGASTEAFF.

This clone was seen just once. This CDR3 is CASSMDNLHNSPLHF. The CDR3 DNA reads TGTGCCAGCAGCATGGACAATTTACATAATTCACCCCTCCACTTT. The rearrangement joins TRBV9 to TRBJ1-6; D may be TRBD1 (5 bases). The CDR3 extends over 15 amino acids. CDR1 is SGDLS, CDR2 YYNGEE, per germline. V dropped 4 bases and J dropped 5 bases, with 13 bases sitting between them.

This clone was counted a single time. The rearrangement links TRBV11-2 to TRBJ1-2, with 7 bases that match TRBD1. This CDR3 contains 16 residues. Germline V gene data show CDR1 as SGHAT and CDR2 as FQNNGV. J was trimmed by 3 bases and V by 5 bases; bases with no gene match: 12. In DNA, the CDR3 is TGTGCCAGCAGCGAAAGAGGGACAGTATGGGACTATGGCTACACCTTC. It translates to CASSERGTVWDYGYTF.

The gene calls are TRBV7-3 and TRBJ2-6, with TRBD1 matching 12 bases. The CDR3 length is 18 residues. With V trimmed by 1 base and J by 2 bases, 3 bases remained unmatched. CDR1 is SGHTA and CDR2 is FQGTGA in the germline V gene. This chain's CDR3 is CASSLKGQGATGANVLTF. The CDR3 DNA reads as TGTGCCAGCAGCTTAAAGGGACAGGGGGCGACTGGGGCCAACGTCCTGACTTTC.

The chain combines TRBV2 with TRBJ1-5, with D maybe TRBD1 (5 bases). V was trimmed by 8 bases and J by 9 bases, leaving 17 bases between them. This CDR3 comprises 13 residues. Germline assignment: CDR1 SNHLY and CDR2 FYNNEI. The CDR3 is CASGSSRASPQHF. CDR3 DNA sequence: TGTGCCAGCGGATCGAGCAGGGCTTCGCCCCAGCATTTT. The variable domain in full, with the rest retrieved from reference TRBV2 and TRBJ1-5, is EPEVTQTPSHQVTQMGQEVILRCVPISNHLYFYWYRQILGQKVEFLVSFYNNEISEKSEIFDDQFSVERPDGSNFTLKIRSTKLEDSAMYFCASGSSRASPQHFGDGTRLSIL.

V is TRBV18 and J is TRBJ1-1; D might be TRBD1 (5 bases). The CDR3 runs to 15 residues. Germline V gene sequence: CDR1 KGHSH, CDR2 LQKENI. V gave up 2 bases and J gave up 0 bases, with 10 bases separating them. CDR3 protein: CASSPGAGLNTEAFF. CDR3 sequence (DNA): TGTGCCAGCTCACCAGGGGCAGGCTTGAACACTGAAGCTTTCTTT.

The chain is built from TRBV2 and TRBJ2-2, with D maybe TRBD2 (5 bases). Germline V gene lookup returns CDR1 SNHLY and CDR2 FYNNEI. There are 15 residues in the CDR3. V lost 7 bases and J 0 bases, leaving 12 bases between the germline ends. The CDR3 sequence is CASKAEYANTGELFF. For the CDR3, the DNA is TGTGCCAGCAAAGCGGAGTATGCGAACACCGGGGAGCTGTTTTTT.

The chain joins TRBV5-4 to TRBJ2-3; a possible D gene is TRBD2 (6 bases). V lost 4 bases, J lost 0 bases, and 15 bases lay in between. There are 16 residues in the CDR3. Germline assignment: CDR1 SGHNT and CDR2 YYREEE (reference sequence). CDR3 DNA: TGTGCCAGCAGCGTACCGGGACGGGAGAGCACAGATACGCAGTATTTT. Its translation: CASSVPGRESTDTQYF.

This chain's CDR3 is CASSLTSGGDNEQFF. The CDR3, as DNA: TGTGCCAGCAGTCTGACTAGCGGGGGAGACAATGAGCAGTTCTTC. The genes are TRBV6-5 and TRBJ2-1, with TRBD2 matching over 12 bases. This CDR3 has 15 residues. V was clipped by 5 bases and J by 5 bases; unmatched bases: 4. Looked up from germline, CDR1 is MNHEY and CDR2 is SVGAGI.

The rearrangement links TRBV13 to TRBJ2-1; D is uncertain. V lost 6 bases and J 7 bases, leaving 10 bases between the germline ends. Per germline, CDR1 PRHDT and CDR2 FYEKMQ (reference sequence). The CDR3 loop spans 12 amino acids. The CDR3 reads CASRHTENEQFF. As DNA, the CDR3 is TGTGCCAGCAGGCACACTGAAAATGAGCAGTTCTTC.

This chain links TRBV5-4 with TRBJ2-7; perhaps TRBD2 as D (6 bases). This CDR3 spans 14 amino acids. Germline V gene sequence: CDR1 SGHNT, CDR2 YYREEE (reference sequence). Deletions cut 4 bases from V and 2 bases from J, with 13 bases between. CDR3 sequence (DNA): TGTGCCAGCAGCGCGGGACGCTCGACCTACGAGCAGTACTTC. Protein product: CASSAGRSTYEQYF.

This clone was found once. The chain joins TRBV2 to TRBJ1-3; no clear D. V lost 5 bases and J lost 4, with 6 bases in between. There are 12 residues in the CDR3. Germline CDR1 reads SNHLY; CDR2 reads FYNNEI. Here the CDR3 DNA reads TGTGCCAGCAGTCGTTTGGGAAACACCATATATTTT. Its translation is CASSRLGNTIYF.

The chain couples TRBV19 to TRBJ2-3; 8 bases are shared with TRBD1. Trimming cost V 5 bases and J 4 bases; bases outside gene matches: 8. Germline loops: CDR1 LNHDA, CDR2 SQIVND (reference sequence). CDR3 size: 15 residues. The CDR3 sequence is CASSSDRGGADTQYF. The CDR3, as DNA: TGTGCCAGTAGTTCCGACAGGGGCGGCGCAGATACGCAGTATTTT.

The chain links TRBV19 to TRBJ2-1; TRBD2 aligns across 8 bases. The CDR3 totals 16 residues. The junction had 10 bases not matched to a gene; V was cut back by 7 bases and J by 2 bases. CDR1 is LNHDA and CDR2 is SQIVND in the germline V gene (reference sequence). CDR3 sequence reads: CASTSRGGNAYNEQFF. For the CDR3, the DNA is TGTGCCAGTACCTCCCGGGGGGGCAACGCCTACAATGAGCAGTTCTTC.

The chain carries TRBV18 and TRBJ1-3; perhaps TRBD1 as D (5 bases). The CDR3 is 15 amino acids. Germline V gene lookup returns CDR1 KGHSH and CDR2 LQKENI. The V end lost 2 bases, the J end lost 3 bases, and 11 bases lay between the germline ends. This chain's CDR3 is CASSPWTRGGNTIYF. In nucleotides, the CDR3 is TGTGCCAGCTCACCATGGACAAGGGGTGGAAACACCATATATTTT.

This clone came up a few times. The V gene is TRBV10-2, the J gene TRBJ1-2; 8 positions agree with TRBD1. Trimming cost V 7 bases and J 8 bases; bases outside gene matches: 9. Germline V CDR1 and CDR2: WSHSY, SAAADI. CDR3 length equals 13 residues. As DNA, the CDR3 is TGCGCCAGCACCCCTGGACAGGGTCAAGGCTACACCTTC. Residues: CASTPGQGQGYTF.

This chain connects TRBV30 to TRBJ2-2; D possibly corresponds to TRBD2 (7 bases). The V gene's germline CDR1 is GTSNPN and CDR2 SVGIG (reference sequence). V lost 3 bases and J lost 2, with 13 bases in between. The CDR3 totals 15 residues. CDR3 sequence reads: CAWRGGAVNTGELFF. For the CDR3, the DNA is TGTGCCTGGAGAGGGGGGGCTGTTAACACCGGGGAGCTGTTTTTT.

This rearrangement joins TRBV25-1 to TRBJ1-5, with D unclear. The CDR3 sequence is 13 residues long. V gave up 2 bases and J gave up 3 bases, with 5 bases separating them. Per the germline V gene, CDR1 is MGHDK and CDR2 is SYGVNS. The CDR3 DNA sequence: TGTGCCAGCAGTGAACAGGACAATCAGCCCCAGCATTTT. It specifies CASSEQDNQPQHF. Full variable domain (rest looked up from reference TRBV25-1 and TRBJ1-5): EADIYQTPRYLVIGTGKKITLECSQTMGHDKMYWYQQDPGMELHLIHYSYGVNSTEKGDLSSESTVSRIRTEHFPLTLESARPSHTSQYLCASSEQDNQPQHFGDGTRLSIL.

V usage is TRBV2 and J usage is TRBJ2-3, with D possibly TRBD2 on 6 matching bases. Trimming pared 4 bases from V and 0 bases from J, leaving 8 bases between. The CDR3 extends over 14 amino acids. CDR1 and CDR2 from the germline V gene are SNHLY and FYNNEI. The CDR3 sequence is CASSAGDSTDTQYF. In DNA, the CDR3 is TGTGCCAGCAGTGCGGGGGATAGCACAGATACGCAGTATTTT.